The rows below give T cell receptor beta chains drawn from one sample of a study of siplizumab effects on memory and regulatory T cells. Sequencing was performed with immunoSEQ multiplex PCR; in TCRdb, only in-frame clones are kept and a portion is missing. This table holds approximately 91,000 clones, around 93% found once. Sequencing used CD8+ T cells sorted from blood. These receptors were taken from a human donor in good health. CDR3s include the opening cysteine and the closing phenylalanine or tryptophan. The order of the fields is V gene, clone size, J gene, D gene, CDR3 protein, CDR3 DNA. D genes are given only for firm matches. Size is stated for part of the rows, as once, few or many counts, or as a class when the clone is expanded.

TRBV7-3	NA	TRBJ2-1	NA	CASSLSVGGVYNEQFF	TGTGCCAGCAGCCTCTCTGTGGGTGGGGTATACAATGAGCAGTTCTTC
TRBV6-5	NA	TRBJ1-2	NA	CASTVGRNYGYTF	TGTGCCAGCACCGTCGGACGGAACTATGGCTACACCTTC
TRBV7-3	NA	TRBJ2-5	NA	CASSLTGSVQETQYF	TGTGCCAGCAGCTTAACTGGTAGCGTCCAAGAGACCCAGTACTTC
TRBV5-4	NA	TRBJ1-2	NA	CASSRTVNYGYTF	TGTGCCAGCAGCCGGACGGTAAACTATGGCTACACCTTC
TRBV9	NA	TRBJ2-1	NA	CASSVGSSSYNEQFF	TGTGCCAGCAGCGTAGGCTCGAGCTCCTACAATGAGCAGTTCTTC
TRBV6-1	NA	TRBJ2-7	TRBD1	CASSEAAGGSYEQYF	TGTGCCAGCAGTGAAGCGGCAGGGGGCTCGTACGAGCAGTACTTC
TRBV7-9	NA	TRBJ2-7	TRBD1	CASSPTGQGAGEQYF	TGTGCCAGCAGCCCTACGGGACAGGGGGCGGGGGAGCAGTACTTC
TRBV13	few	TRBJ2-7	NA	CASSLRGPLWGEQYF	TGTGCCAGCAGCTTACGGGGCCCCCTATGGGGGGAGCAGTACTTC
TRBV19	NA	TRBJ1-3	NA	CATTAAGTGNTIYF	TGTGCCACTACGGCGGCAGGGACTGGAAACACCATATATTTT
TRBV27	NA	TRBJ2-3	NA	CASSLPRDTQYF	TGTGCCAGCAGCCTCCCTAGGGATACGCAGTATTTT
TRBV28	NA	TRBJ2-2	NA	CASSPKGGVTGELFF	TGTGCCAGCAGTCCTAAAGGGGGGGTTACCGGGGAGCTGTTTTTT
TRBV6-5	NA	TRBJ2-1	NA	CASSQGGSYNEQFF	TGTGCCAGCTCTCAGGGGGGCTCCTACAATGAGCAGTTCTTC
TRBV7-6	NA	TRBJ2-5	NA	CASSPTGTQETQYF	TGTGCCAGCAGCCCTACAGGGACCCAAGAGACCCAGTACTTC
TRBV6-5	once	TRBJ2-7	TRBD1	CASMPRGINEQYF	TGTGCCAGCATGCCCAGGGGGATCAACGAGCAGTACTTC
TRBV5-4	NA	TRBJ1-2	TRBD1	CASSLGSGGCTF	TGTGCCAGCAGCTTGGGGTCAGGGGGCTGCACCTTC
TRBV7-8	NA	TRBJ1-2	TRBD1	CASSSRVGGQGVSGYTF	TGTGCCAGCAGCTCCCGAGTGGGAGGACAGGGTGTTAGTGGCTACACCTTC
TRBV13	once	TRBJ2-3	TRBD2	CASSPLRGGSTDTQYF	TGTGCCAGCAGCCCCTTGCGGGGGGGCAGCACAGATACGCAGTATTTT
TRBV29-1	NA	TRBJ2-3	NA	CSVEGWGAWGTDTQYF	TGCAGCGTTGAAGGGTGGGGGGCATGGGGCACAGATACGCAGTATTTT
TRBV11-2	once	TRBJ2-1	TRBD2	CASSLTSGSSYNEQFF	TGTGCCAGCAGCTTAACTAGCGGGAGCTCCTACAATGAGCAGTTCTTC
TRBV28	NA	TRBJ2-3	NA	CASSGTDTTDTQYF	TGTGCCAGCAGTGGAACAGACACAACAGATACGCAGTATTTT
TRBV6-5	once	TRBJ2-2	NA	CASSPLVPGELFF	TGTGCCAGCAGCCCACTAGTCCCCGGGGAGCTGTTTTTT
TRBV7-6	NA	TRBJ2-1	NA	CASSLKEEQFF	TGTGCCAGCAGCTTAAAGGAGGAGCAGTTCTTC
TRBV2	NA	TRBJ2-6	NA	CASISGANVLTF	TGTGCCAGCATATCTGGGGCCAACGTCCTGACTTTC
TRBV7-9	once	TRBJ2-1	NA	CASSPRLDQSGEGNEQFF	TGTGCCAGCAGCCCACGACTAGATCAAAGCGGCGAGGGGAATGAGCAGTTCTTC
TRBV6-5	NA	TRBJ1-1	NA	CASSPDIGGGRFF	TGTGCCAGCAGTCCCGACATTGGTGGGGGACGTTTCTTT
TRBV5-4	NA	TRBJ2-3	TRBD1	CASSFIPRSDRVTDTQYF	TGTGCCAGCAGCTTCATCCCCCGGTCGGACAGGGTAACAGATACGCAGTATTTT